The clone carrying this TCR beta chain was found a few times. Its target is not known. These data originate in a study of T-cell memory formation after mild COVID-19. Points from the study as a whole: For contracting clones, CD4+ ones sat mainly in CM and EM, CD8+ in EMRA. Some SARS-CoV-2-responding clones were already detected in memory before infection.

TCRdb itself ran the 5' RACE reads through MiXCR, one entry per CDR3 protein. The table records roughly 340,000 distinct CDR3 sequences, around 20% of them present only once. The J segment lost 1 base and the V segment lost 3 bases, leaving 3 bases of the junction unmatched. Germline V gene data show CDR1 as SGHTA and CDR2 as FQGNSA. The CDR3 spans 14 residues. Sample: PBMCs or a T cell subset sorted from them (not recorded which). V gene TRBV7-2 combines with J gene TRBJ2-7; 7 bases fit TRBD1. This clonotype was obtained from a man aged 18-30 years who had mild COVID-19 (a few samples of this study predate the infection). Cell type and time point are not known. The CDR3 region has the DNA TGTGCCAGCAGCTTCGACAGGGATTCCTACGAGCAGTACTTC. This encodes CASSFDRDSYEQYF.